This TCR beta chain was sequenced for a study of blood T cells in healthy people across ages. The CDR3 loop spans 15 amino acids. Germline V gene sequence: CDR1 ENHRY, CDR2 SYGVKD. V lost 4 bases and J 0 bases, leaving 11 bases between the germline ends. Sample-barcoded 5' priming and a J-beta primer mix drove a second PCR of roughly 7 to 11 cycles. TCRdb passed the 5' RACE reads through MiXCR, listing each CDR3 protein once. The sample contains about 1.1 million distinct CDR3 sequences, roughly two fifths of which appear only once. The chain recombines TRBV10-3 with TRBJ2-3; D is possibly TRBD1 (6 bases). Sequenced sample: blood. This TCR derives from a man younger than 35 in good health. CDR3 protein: CAISAGDTSTDTQYF. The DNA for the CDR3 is TGTGCCATCAGTGCTGGGGACACGAGCACAGATACGCAGTATTTT.